These 7 T cell receptor beta chains were all obtained from the same sample, sequenced in a study of blood T cell repertoires in COVID-19. Assay used: immunoSEQ multiplex PCR; TCRdb lists only in-frame clones, some missing. This sample has 150,000 or so clones; around 80% occur once, and the top ten carry roughly 13%. The specimen sequenced was PBMCs or T cells enriched from blood (not recorded which). The origin of the receptors is a woman aged 55 to 70 who had recovered from COVID-19.

This rearrangement joins TRBV7-9 to TRBJ2-5; no clear D gene. Germline CDR1 and CDR2: SEHNR and FQNEAQ (reference sequence). The CDR3 consists of 14 residues. V lost 1 base and J lost 4, with 10 bases in between. In DNA form, the CDR3 reads TGTGCCAGCAGCTTAGGGGCCCCACTAGAGACCCAGTACTTC. The encoded protein is CASSLGAPLETQYF.

The CDR3 sequence is CASSLRPAGGRESNQPQHF. DNA of the CDR3: TGTGCCAGCAGCTTACGGCCCGCAGGGGGAAGGGAAAGCAATCAGCCCCAGCATTTT. The gene calls are TRBV7-6 and TRBJ1-5, with 7 bases lining up with TRBD1. The ends lost 2 bases at V and 1 base at J; junction bases unmatched: 14. CDR1 is SGHVS and CDR2 is FNYEAQ in the germline V gene. This CDR3 contains 19 residues.

V usage is TRBV27 and J usage is TRBJ2-3, with D uncertain. This CDR3 is built from 15 residues. Between the trimmed V and J ends, which lost 5 bases and 2 bases, there was a span of 14 bases. Germline CDR1 and CDR2: MNHEY and SMNVEV (reference sequence). CDR3 nucleotide sequence: TGTGCCAGCAGTCGCGGCTACACTAACACAGATACGCAGTATTTT. Amino acid sequence: CASSRGYTNTDTQYF.

The table lists this clone with a few counts. The chain carries TRBV7-2 and TRBJ2-7; 7 bases match TRBD2. Trimming at V came to 5 bases and at J to 2 bases, leaving 3 bases not matched to a gene. Germline CDR1 reads SGHTA; CDR2 reads FQGNSA. The CDR3 totals 13 residues. CDR3 sequence (DNA): TGTGCCAGCAGCCGCCGGGAGGCCTACGAGCAGTACTTC. This gives the protein CASSRREAYEQYF.

The rearrangement joins TRBV7-6 to TRBJ1-1; 9 nucleotides agree with TRBD1. Germline lookup yields CDR1 SGHVS and CDR2 FNYEAQ. V was clipped by 4 bases and J by 0 bases; unmatched bases: 3. CDR3 length: 15 amino acids. CDR3 residues: CASSSGQGMNTEAFF. The CDR3 coding sequence is TGTGCCAGCAGCTCGGGACAGGGTATGAACACTGAAGCTTTCTTT.

This clone has a single count. This rearrangement joins TRBV28 to TRBJ1-1; no reliable D call. V was shortened by 3 bases and J by 10 bases, with 15 bases between the two germline ends. Germline V CDR1 and CDR2: MDHEN, SYDVKM. This CDR3 contains 13 residues. The CDR3 is CASSLIGVFVAFF. CDR3 sequence (DNA): TGTGCCAGCAGTTTGATCGGTGTATTTGTAGCTTTCTTT.

The V and J genes are TRBV18 and TRBJ2-1; D remains ambiguous. V shed 2 bases and J shed 8 bases, with 7 bases lying between them. Germline values: CDR1 KGHSH, CDR2 LQKENI. CDR3 length: 12 residues. CDR3 sequence reads: CASSPIRDEQFF. The CDR3 DNA reads as TGTGCCAGCTCACCAATTCGGGATGAGCAGTTCTTC.